This T cell receptor beta chain was sequenced in a study of Tregs in tolerant kidney transplant recipients. Using immunoSEQ multiplex PCR, the repertoire was profiled, and TCRdb retains in-frame clones only, with some absent. The profile shows 85,000 to 95,000 clones, around 90% of them singletons. The CDR3 loop spans 21 amino acids. Sequencing input: CD8+ T cells from blood. This receptor was taken from a human donor in good health. This chain uses TRBV21-1 with TRBJ2-7; the D call TRBD1 from the table was never checked on the DNA. TRBV21-1 is labeled a pseudogene. CDR3 loop: CASSKAPNHEPRTGRYYEQYF. Written as DNA, the CDR3 is TGTGCCAGCAGCAAAGCGCCAAACCACGAACCCCGAACAGGCCGTTACTACGAGCAGTACTTC.